This TCR beta chain was captured by sequencing in a study of regulatory T cells in long-lasting Graves disease. The study, taken as a whole, reports: Persistent disease was associated with favored TRBV28 usage and with favored use of TRBJ1-2 and TRBJ2-5.

In building TCR beta libraries, iRepertoire HTBI primers were used together with Arm-PCR of CDR3 regions. TCRdb passed the multiplex PCR reads through MiXCR, listing each CDR3 protein once. The repertoire holds around 400,000 distinct CDR3 sequences, with about 15% as singletons. V lost 9 bases to trimming and J lost 2 bases, with 14 bases between them. The CDR3 totals 14 residues. CDR1 MDHEN and CDR2 SYDVKM come from the germline V gene. The table lists this clonotype with many counts. Its antigen is not known. Time point noted: newly diagnosed GD, antithyroid drugs for less than 3 months. PBMC-derived RNA was used for the TCR library. The sample also formed part of further work on T cells in Graves' hyperthyroidism and ophthalmopathy.

The chain is built from TRBV28 and TRBJ1-5; D might be TRBD1 (6 bases). The clonotype originates from a woman aged 40 to 50 with Graves disease. The specimen was peripheral blood mononuclear cells (PBMCs), collected at new diagnosis, from a patient treated with antithyroid drugs. CDR3 sequence (DNA): TGTGCCAGTCGAGGGGGGATTCGCAATCAGCCCCAGCATTTT. It is translated as CASRGGIRNQPQHF.